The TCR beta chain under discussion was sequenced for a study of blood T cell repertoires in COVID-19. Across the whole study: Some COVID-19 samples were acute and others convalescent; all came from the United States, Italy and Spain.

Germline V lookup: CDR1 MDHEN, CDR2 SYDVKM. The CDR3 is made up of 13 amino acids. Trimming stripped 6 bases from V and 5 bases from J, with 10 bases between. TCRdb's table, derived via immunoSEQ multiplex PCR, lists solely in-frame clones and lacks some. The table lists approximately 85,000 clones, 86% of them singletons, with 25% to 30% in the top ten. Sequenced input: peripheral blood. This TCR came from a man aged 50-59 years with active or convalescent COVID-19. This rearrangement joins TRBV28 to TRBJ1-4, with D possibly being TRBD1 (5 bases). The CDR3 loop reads CASSKDINEKLFF. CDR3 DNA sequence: TGTGCCAGCAGCAAGGACATAAATGAAAAACTGTTTTTT. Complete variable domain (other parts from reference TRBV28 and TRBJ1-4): DVKVTQSSRYLVKRTGEKVFLECVQDMDHENMFWYRQDPGLGLRLIYFSYDVKMKEKGDIPEGYSVSREKKERFSLILESASTNQTSMYLCASSKDINEKLFFGSGTQLSVL.